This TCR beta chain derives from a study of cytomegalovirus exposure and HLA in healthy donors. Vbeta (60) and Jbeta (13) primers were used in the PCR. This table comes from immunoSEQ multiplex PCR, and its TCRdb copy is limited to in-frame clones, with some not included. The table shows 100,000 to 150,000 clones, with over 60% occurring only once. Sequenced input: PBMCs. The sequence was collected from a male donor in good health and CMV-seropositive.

Written as DNA, the CDR3 is TGTGCCAGCAGCGGTTGGGGGCACTATGGCTACACCTTC. It specifies CASSGWGHYGYTF. This chain links TRBV27 with TRBJ1-2, with D maybe TRBD1 (6 bases). Germline assignment: CDR1 MNHEY and CDR2 SMNVEV (reference sequence). The CDR3 has 13 residues. V lost 6 bases and J 3 bases, leaving 11 bases between the germline ends.